This TCR beta chain was identified in a study of T cell responses to AZD1222 COVID-19 vaccine. Study-level findings and limits: Vaccine-related CD4 TCRs covered spike, predominating at 160-218 and 743-854. Donors in the cohort were predominantly white British and more often female, and clonal diversity was possibly underestimated. Only 5 to 7 AZD1222 recipients tested seropositive at baseline.

Sequencing used immunoSEQ multiplex PCR; TCRdb keeps in-frame clones, though not all of them. The table shows about 150,000 clones, with approximately 88% occurring only once. About this clone itself: Its antigen is not known.

CDR1 is SGHRS and CDR2 is YFSETQ in the germline V gene. This CDR3 is built from 13 residues. V lost 3 bases to trimming and J lost 6 bases; unmatched junction nucleotides: 5. The specimen comprised peripheral blood, sampled 28 days after the second dose of the MenACWY control vaccine. This sequence was found in an adult who received the MenACWY meningococcal vaccine as a control. The V gene is TRBV5-1, the J gene TRBJ1-1, with 7 positions matching TRBD1. The CDR3 bases are TGCGCCAGCAGCTCGGGACAGACCTCTGAAGCTTTCTTT. Its protein product is CASSSGQTSEAFF.